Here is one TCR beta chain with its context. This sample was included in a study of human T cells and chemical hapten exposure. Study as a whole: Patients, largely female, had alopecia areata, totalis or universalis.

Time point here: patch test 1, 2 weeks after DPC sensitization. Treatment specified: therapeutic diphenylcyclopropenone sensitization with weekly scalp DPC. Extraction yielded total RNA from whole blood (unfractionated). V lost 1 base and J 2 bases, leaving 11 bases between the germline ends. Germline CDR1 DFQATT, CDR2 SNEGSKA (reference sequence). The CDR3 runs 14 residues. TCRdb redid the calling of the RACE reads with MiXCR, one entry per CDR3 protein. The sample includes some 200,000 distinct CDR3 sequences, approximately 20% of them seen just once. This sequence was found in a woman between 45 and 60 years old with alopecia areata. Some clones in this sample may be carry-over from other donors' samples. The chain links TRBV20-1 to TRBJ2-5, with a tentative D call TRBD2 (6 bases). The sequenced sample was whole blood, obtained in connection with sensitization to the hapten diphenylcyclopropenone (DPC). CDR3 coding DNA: TGCAGTGCTAGAGTCCGACTAGTACAAGAGACCCAGTACTTC. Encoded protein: CSARVRLVQETQYF.